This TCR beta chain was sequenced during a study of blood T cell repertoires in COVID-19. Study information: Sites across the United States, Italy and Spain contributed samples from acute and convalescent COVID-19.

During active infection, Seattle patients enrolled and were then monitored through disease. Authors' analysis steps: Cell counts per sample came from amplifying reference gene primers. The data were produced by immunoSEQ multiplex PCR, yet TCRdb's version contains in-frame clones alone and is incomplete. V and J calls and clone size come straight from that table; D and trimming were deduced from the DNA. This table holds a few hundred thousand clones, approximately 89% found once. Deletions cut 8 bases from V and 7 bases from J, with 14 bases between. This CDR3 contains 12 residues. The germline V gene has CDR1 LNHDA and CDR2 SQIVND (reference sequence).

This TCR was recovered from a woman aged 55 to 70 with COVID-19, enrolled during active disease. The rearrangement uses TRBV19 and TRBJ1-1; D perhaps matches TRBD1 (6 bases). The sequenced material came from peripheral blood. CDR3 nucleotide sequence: TGTGCCAGTGGATTTGGCAGGGGTGAAGCTTTCTTT. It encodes CASGFGRGEAFF.